This paragraph reports one T cell receptor beta chain. V lost 10 bases and J 2 bases, leaving 11 bases between the germline ends. Germline-derived CDR1 and CDR2 are MGHDK and SYGVNS. The CDR3 runs to 12 residues. The Seattle patients, enrolled during active infection, were followed longitudinally. In the authors' workflow: It was from reference gene primer amplification that nucleated cell counts were estimated. The repertoire was sequenced with immunoSEQ multiplex PCR; TCRdb's copy has only in-frame clones and lacks some. V and J calls and clone size are copied from that table; D and trimming were computed from the DNA. The table includes a few hundred thousand clones, over 75% detected once. The sample originates from a study of blood T cell repertoires in COVID-19. Looking at the study overall: Material from acute and convalescent COVID-19 was sourced from the United States, Italy and Spain. T cells, B-cell-depleted T cells, or PBMCs provided the cDNA or gDNA that served as material.

The V call is TRBV25-1, the J call TRBJ1-2, with no clear D. This TCR derives from a woman in her 70s with COVID-19, enrolled during active disease. The sample taken for sequencing was peripheral blood. The chain's CDR3 is CATGGLNYGYTF. The DNA of the CDR3 is TGTGCCACGGGCGGACTGAACTATGGCTACACCTTC.